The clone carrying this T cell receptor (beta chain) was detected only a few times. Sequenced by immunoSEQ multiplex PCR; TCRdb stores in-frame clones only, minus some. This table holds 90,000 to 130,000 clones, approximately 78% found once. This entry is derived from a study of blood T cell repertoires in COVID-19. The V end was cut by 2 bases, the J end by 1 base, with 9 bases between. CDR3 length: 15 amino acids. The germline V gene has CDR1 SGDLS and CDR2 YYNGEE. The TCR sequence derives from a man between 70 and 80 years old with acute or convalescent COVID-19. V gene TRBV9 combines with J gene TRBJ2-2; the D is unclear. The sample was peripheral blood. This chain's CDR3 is CASSVVGQNTGELFF. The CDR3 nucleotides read TGTGCCAGCAGCGTTGTTGGGCAGAACACCGGGGAGCTGTTTTTT.